The present TCR beta chain was sequenced within a study of metastatic and nonmetastatic thyroid tumors. About the study: Comparison of repertoires was carried out across blood and tumor or nodule tissue from malignant and benign thyroid patients. Study-level points and caveats: Malignant tumors reportedly showed significantly higher TCR beta diversity than benign nodules in both blood and tumor.

V was cut by 7 bases and J by 19 bases, with 29 bases left in between. Germline CDR1 and CDR2: MDHEN and SYDVKM. CDR3 length: 15 amino acids. Remarks on this clone: Its antigen is unidentified.

Every patient underwent thyroid surgery untreated. TCRdb re-clonotyped the PCR reads via MiXCR. The sample lists some 45,000 clones; about 16% were seen once. The sequence came from a female donor with papillary thyroid cancer or a benign thyroid nodule (not recorded which). Some clones in this sample may be carry-over from other donors' samples. The genes are TRBV28 and TRBJ1-6; maybe TRBD1 (5 bases). Sequenced: blood. The CDR3 sequence is CASTPTGTRGSPHHF. The CDR3 bases are TGTGCCAGCACCCCCACCGGGACCCGGGGCTCACCCCATCACTTT.